The 30 T cell receptor beta chains given below trace back to one sample, sequenced in a study of blood T cells in healthy people across ages (dated by TCRdb to about 2015). The library was prepared using 5' RACE. The data were produced on an Illumina HiSeq 2500. The second PCR ran for about 6 to 12 cycles and used a J-beta primer mix along with a sample-barcoded 5' primer. Using fastp at Q25 and MiXCR, TCRdb reprocessed the public reads and kept productive beta chains. Entries that share a CDR3 protein sequence are merged under the most common genes and DNA. This sample is represented by around 650,000 distinct CDR3 sequences; approximately 31% of them were singletons. In total, the top ten clones hold 15% of the sample. The source material was blood. The receptors derive from a woman of 80 years or more in good health. Donor details come from another sample of the same person, matched by shared clones.

Ten or more counts support this clonotype. The chain carries TRBV5-1 and TRBJ2-1; 16 bases line up with TRBD2. Germline V gives CDR1 SGHRS, CDR2 YFSETQ. The CDR3 contains 18 residues. Trimming at V came to 3 bases and at J to 5 bases, leaving 8 bases not matched to a gene. The CDR3 DNA reads as TGCGCCAGCAGCTCCGCGGGACTAGCGGGGGGGCTCCACAATGAGCAGTTCTTC. It translates to CASSSAGLAGGLHNEQFF. Looking up the rest from reference TRBV5-1 and TRBJ2-1 gives the full variable domain: KAGVTQTPRYLIKTRGQQVTLSCSPISGHRSVSWYQQTPGQGLQFLFEYFSETQRNKGNFPGRFSGRQFSNSRSEMNVSTLELGDSALYLCASSSAGLAGGLHNEQFFGPGTRLTVL.

The sample holds a few counts of this clonotype. This sequence may be a read error, since a much larger clone differs from it by one base. The chain links TRBV6-6 to TRBJ2-5, with 9 bases aligning to TRBD1. The CDR3 totals 15 residues. The ends lost 5 bases at V and 5 bases at J; junction bases unmatched: 9. In germline, CDR1 is MNHNY, CDR2 SVGAGI (reference sequence). The CDR3 DNA follows: TGTGCCAGCAGTCACCAGGGACAGGGTTGGGAGACCCAGTACTTC. Translating it yields CASSHQGQGWETQYF.

This clonotype was observed a handful of times. V gene TRBV7-2 combines with J gene TRBJ1-1; D remains unclear. This CDR3 is built from 13 residues. Germline CDR1 SGHTA, CDR2 FQGNSA. V was clipped by 3 bases and J by 1 base, with 6 bases between them. The CDR3: CASSFDPNTEAFF. Here the CDR3 DNA reads TGTGCCAGCAGCTTCGACCCGAACACTGAAGCTTTCTTT.

J is TRBJ2-6 and V is TRBV5-1; TRBD2 might be the D (6 bases). There are 18 residues in the CDR3. The V end lost 0 bases, the J end lost 0 bases, and 13 bases lay between the germline ends. Germline V CDR1 and CDR2: SGHRS, YFSETQ. The CDR3, as DNA: TGCGCCAGCAGCTTGGATGGGGTCGGGGGCTCTGGGGCCAACGTCCTGACTTTC. Its protein is CASSLDGVGGSGANVLTF.

The sample holds many counts of this clonotype. This chain uses TRBV29-1 with TRBJ2-7; 7 bases fit TRBD1. Germline V lookup: CDR1 SQVTM, CDR2 ANQGSEA. This CDR3 has 15 residues. With 6 bases clipped from V and 9 bases from J, the junction kept 20 bases outside the gene matches. CDR3 bases: TGCAGCGTCGAGATGGACAGGTCCAGGGTCAGGGTGCAGTACTTC. This sequence encodes CSVEMDRSRVRVQYF.

This rearrangement joins TRBV5-1 to TRBJ2-1; D perhaps matches TRBD1 (6 bases). The V gene lost 0 bases and the J gene lost 8 bases, with 12 bases spanning the gap. The V gene's germline CDR1 is SGHRS and CDR2 YFSETQ. The CDR3 has 14 amino acids. For the CDR3, the DNA is TGCGCCAGCAGCTTGGCCGGCAGGGGATATGAGCAGTTCTTC. This translates into CASSLAGRGYEQFF.

This clonotype was observed at least ten times. The chain has TRBV6-6 and TRBJ1-1, with D possibly TRBD1 on 5 matching bases. This CDR3 region has 14 residues. Germline loops: CDR1 MNHNY, CDR2 SVGAGI (reference sequence). Deletions cut 2 bases from V and 1 base from J, with 8 bases between. The CDR3 region is CASSYGGGNTEAFF. CDR3 nucleotide sequence: TGTGCCAGCAGTTACGGGGGGGGGAACACTGAAGCTTTCTTT.

This clonotype was counted between two and nine times. The rearrangement uses TRBV30 and TRBJ2-5, with D possibly being TRBD1 (6 bases). The germline gives CDR1 GTSNPN, CDR2 SVGIG (reference sequence). This CDR3 is built from 14 residues. The V and J ends lost 0 bases and 5 bases respectively, with 13 bases between them. The CDR3 bases are TGTGCCTGGAGTGTAACAGGGACGGAGGAGACCCAGTACTTC. Amino acids: CAWSVTGTEETQYF.

The V call is TRBV6-5, the J call TRBJ1-4, with D possibly being TRBD1 (5 bases). The germline CDR1 and CDR2 sequences are MNHEY and SVGAGI. Trimming shortened V by 2 bases and J by 6 bases, and 13 bases separated the two germline ends. CDR3 length: 15 amino acids. CDR3 in amino acids: CASSYDGPGDEKLFF. The CDR3 nucleotides read TGTGCCAGCAGTTACGACGGGCCGGGGGATGAAAAACTGTTTTTT.

As regards this clonotype: A read error is possible here, since a much larger clone lies one base away. The chain links TRBV11-1 to TRBJ2-5; D is uncertain. The tail of the sequence fits TRBJ2-7 better, so the J call may be wrong. Germline V lookup: CDR1 SGHAT, CDR2 FQDESV (reference sequence). The CDR3 spans 13 residues. The CDR3 region is CASSLDALSEQYF. The CDR3 region has the DNA TGTGCCAGCAGTCTCGACGCCCTTTCCGAGCAGTACTTC.

The chain combines TRBV19 with TRBJ1-6; D not resolved. The V gene lost 2 bases and the J gene lost 10 bases, with 9 bases spanning the gap. The CDR3 spans 13 residues. The germline V gene has CDR1 LNHDA and CDR2 SQIVND (reference sequence). CDR3 nucleotides: TGTGCCAGTAGTATACAAGGGAAATCACCCCTCCACTTT. Encoded protein: CASSIQGKSPLHF.

This clonotype has a count of ten or more. The V gene is TRBV12-3 or TRBV12-4, the J gene TRBJ2-7; TRBD1 is a possible D gene (5 bases). Trimming pared 5 bases from V and 6 bases from J, leaving 8 bases between. There are 11 residues in the CDR3. The DNA of the CDR3 is TGTGCCAGCAGTCTTAGGGGCGAGCAGTACTTC. Its protein is CASSLRGEQYF.

The chain links TRBV5-1 to TRBJ1-1; 7 bases align to TRBD1. With V trimmed by 9 bases and J by 0 bases, 8 bases remained unmatched. From germline, CDR1 is SGHRS and CDR2 YFSETQ. This CDR3 region has 14 residues. The CDR3 loop is CANTQGTVNTEAFF. The CDR3 nucleotides read TGCGCCAACACCCAGGGGACAGTGAACACTGAAGCTTTCTTT.

This clonotype was seen repeatedly, ten times or more. The chain combines TRBV6-1 with TRBJ2-5, with D perhaps matching TRBD1 (6 bases). Germline values: CDR1 MNHNS, CDR2 SASEGT. The CDR3 covers 16 residues. Trimming stripped 0 bases from V and 4 bases from J, with 15 bases between. The CDR3 DNA follows: TGTGCCAGCAGTGAAGCTGGGGGACAAAAGGGAGAGACCCAGTACTTC. It translates to CASSEAGGQKGETQYF.

The gene calls are TRBV7-8 and TRBJ2-7, with a possible D match to TRBD2 (6 bases). The CDR3 runs 13 residues. The germline V gene encodes CDR1 SGHVS and CDR2 FQNEAQ. Trimming removed 4 bases from V and 6 bases from J, with 13 bases in between. The CDR3 DNA sequence: TGTGCCAGCAGCTCCATGGCGGGGACCGAGCAGTACTTC. Translated, it gives CASSSMAGTEQYF. The full variable domain, in which reference TRBV7-8 and TRBJ2-7 provide the parts outside the CDR3, is GAGVSQSPRYKVAKRGQDVALRCDPISGHVSLFWYQQALGQGPEFLTYFQNEAQLDKSGLPSDRFFAERPEGSVSTLKIQRTQQEDSAVYLCASSSMAGTEQYFGPGTRLTVT.

This clonotype was observed many times. The gene calls are TRBV12-3 or TRBV12-4 and TRBJ2-3; D remains ambiguous. Trimming stripped 7 bases from V and 1 base from J, with 12 bases between. CDR3 length: 14 residues. CDR3 coding DNA: TGTGCCAGCAAGAAGGAAGTGGGCACAGATACGCAGTATTTT. The encoded protein is CASKKEVGTDTQYF.

This clonotype was seen many times. This chain connects TRBV29-1 to TRBJ2-3, with 13 bases aligning to TRBD2. This CDR3 has 16 amino acids. Looked up from germline, CDR1 is SQVTM and CDR2 is ANQGSEA. V lost 8 bases and J lost 3; bases outside the gene matches: 11. For the CDR3, the DNA is TGCAGCTTTTGCCCGATACTAGCGGGGGGGACAGATACGCAGTATTTT. It yields the protein CSFCPILAGGTDTQYF.

Many counts were recorded for this clonotype. V gene TRBV7-9 combines with J gene TRBJ2-1; a possible D gene is TRBD1 (5 bases). This CDR3 has 15 amino acids. Deletions cut 8 bases from V and 2 bases from J, with 16 bases between. Germline V gene data show CDR1 as SEHNR and CDR2 as FQNEAQ (reference sequence). The CDR3 nucleotides are TGTGCCAGCGCCGCCCAGGGCTACGCCTACAATGAGCAGTTCTTC. Protein product: CASAAQGYAYNEQFF.

Ten or more counts support this clonotype. The rearrangement uses TRBV9 and TRBJ2-7; D is unresolved. The CDR3 contains 13 residues. The V end lost 0 bases, the J end lost 1 base, and 5 bases lay between the germline ends. In germline, CDR1 is SGDLS, CDR2 YYNGEE. The CDR3 nucleotides are TGTGCCAGCAGCGTAGGGCCATCCTACGAGCAGTACTTC. This codes for CASSVGPSYEQYF.

This clonotype was seen ten or more times. This chain connects TRBV7-2 to TRBJ2-5; D perhaps matches TRBD2 (5 bases). Trimming took off 4 bases at V and 1 base at J, with 16 bases between the two ends. Germline V gene sequence: CDR1 SGHTA, CDR2 FQGNSA. This CDR3 is 16 amino acids long. CDR3 DNA sequence: TGTGCCAGCAGCTCCCCAAACGGGAAACTCCAAGAGACCCAGTACTTC. Amino acids: CASSSPNGKLQETQYF.

This clonotype was seen repeatedly, ten times or more. The chain has TRBV4-3 and TRBJ1-4; TRBD1 agrees at 8 bases. J gave up 8 bases and V 1 base, and 6 bases lay outside the gene matches. CDR1 and CDR2 (germline): LGHNA, YSLEER. This CDR3 is 15 amino acids long. CDR3 protein: CASSQGTGIGEKLFF. The CDR3 DNA reads TGCGCCAGCAGCCAAGGGACAGGGATTGGGGAAAAACTGTTTTTT.

Ten or more counts support this clonotype. V usage is TRBV10-3 and J usage is TRBJ2-7; no clear D gene. Trimming took 0 bases from V and 7 from J, leaving 10 bases between them. The CDR3 extends over 13 amino acids. The germline gives CDR1 ENHRY, CDR2 SYGVKD. The CDR3 protein is CAISESLGREQYF. The CDR3 DNA reads as TGTGCCATCAGTGAGTCCCTTGGCCGGGAGCAGTACTTC.

The V gene is TRBV28, the J gene TRBJ2-7; no firm D call. Germline V CDR1 and CDR2: MDHEN, SYDVKM. There are 15 residues in the CDR3. Trimming removed 2 bases from V and 0 bases from J, with 11 bases in between. The CDR3 loop reads CASSLVQPPSYEQYF. The CDR3 DNA reads TGTGCCAGCAGTTTAGTACAGCCACCCTCCTACGAGCAGTACTTC.

This clonotype has more than one count but fewer than ten. This rearrangement joins TRBV4-2 to TRBJ1-1; no reliable D call. Trimming pared 6 bases from V and 0 bases from J, leaving 8 bases between. The CDR3 covers 13 residues. CDR1 is LGHNA, CDR2 YNFKEQ, per germline. CDR3: CASRTGVNTEAFF. The CDR3 DNA reads TGTGCCAGCAGGACCGGTGTGAACACTGAAGCTTTCTTT.

The CDR3 is CASTRWDSYNSPLHF. The CDR3 DNA is TGTGCCAGCACCCGTTGGGACAGCTATAATTCACCCCTCCACTTT. The V gene is TRBV7-9, the J gene TRBJ1-6; the match to TRBD1 covers 7 bases. This CDR3 region has 15 residues. Looked up from germline, CDR1 is SEHNR and CDR2 is FQNEAQ (reference sequence). Trimming cost V 7 bases and J 3 bases; bases outside gene matches: 6.

This clonotype was seen ten or more times. The junction differs from germline at one of its ends, possibly a read error. The V gene is TRBV20-1, the J gene TRBJ2-3; 9 bases line up with TRBD2. Per the germline V gene, CDR1 is DFQATT and CDR2 is SNEGSKA (reference sequence). The CDR3 length is 15 residues. The CDR3 DNA is TGCGGTGCTCCCCTCGGCGGGGGGGATGAAGATACGCAGTATTTT. Its translation is CGAPLGGGDEDTQYF.

This clonotype was detected only a few times. The chain has TRBV9 and TRBJ2-2; D not certain. The CDR3 extends over 14 amino acids. In germline, CDR1 is SGDLS, CDR2 YYNGEE. Between the trimmed V and J ends, which lost 2 bases and 2 bases, there was a span of 7 bases. The CDR3 DNA is TGTGCCAGCAGCGTTAACCCTAACACCGGGGAGCTGTTTTTT. Protein: CASSVNPNTGELFF. The full variable domain, rest sourced from reference TRBV9 and TRBJ2-2, is DSGVTQTPKHLITATGQRVTLRCSPRSGDLSVYWYQQSLDQGLQFLIQYYNGEERAKGNILERFSAQQFPDLHSELNLSSLELGDSALYFCASSVNPNTGELFFGEGSRLTVL.

This clonotype was observed a few times. The J gene is TRBJ1-1, the V gene TRBV7-8, with a tentative D call TRBD1 (6 bases). The CDR3 runs 15 residues. Per the germline V gene, CDR1 is SGHVS and CDR2 is FQNEAQ. The V gene lost 3 bases and the J gene lost 2 bases, with 13 bases spanning the gap. The chain's CDR3 is CASSLIQGPNTEAFF. The CDR3 DNA reads TGTGCCAGCAGCTTGATTCAGGGGCCCAACACTGAAGCTTTCTTT.

This clonotype was picked up a small number of times. This rearrangement joins TRBV7-9 to TRBJ2-3; 9 nucleotides agree with TRBD2. Germline values: CDR1 SEHNR, CDR2 FQNEAQ (reference sequence). The junction had 6 bases not matched to a gene; V was cut back by 3 bases and J by 5 bases. The CDR3 sequence is 15 residues long. Here the CDR3 reads CASSFGSGGQDTQYF. CDR3 nucleotides: TGTGCCAGCAGCTTTGGTAGCGGGGGCCAAGATACGCAGTATTTT.

The CDR3 loop reads CAGKKQANNSPLHF. CDR3 coding DNA: TGTGCCGGCAAAAAACAGGCCAATAATTCACCCCTCCACTTT. This chain links TRBV6-5 with TRBJ1-6; perhaps TRBD1 as D (5 bases). With 11 bases removed from V and 5 bases from J, the gap between germline ends came to 16 bases. The germline gives CDR1 MNHEY, CDR2 SVGAGI. This CDR3 comprises 14 residues.